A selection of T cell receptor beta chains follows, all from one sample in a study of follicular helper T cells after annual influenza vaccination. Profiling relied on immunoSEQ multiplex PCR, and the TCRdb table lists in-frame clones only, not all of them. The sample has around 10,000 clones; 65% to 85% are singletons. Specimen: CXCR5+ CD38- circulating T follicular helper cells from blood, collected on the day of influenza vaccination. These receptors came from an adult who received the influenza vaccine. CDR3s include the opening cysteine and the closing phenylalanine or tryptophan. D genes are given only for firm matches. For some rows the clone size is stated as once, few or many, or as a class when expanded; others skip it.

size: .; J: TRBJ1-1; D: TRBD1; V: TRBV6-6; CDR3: CASSRQGATEAFF; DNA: TGTGCCAGCAGTCGACAGGGGGCCACTGAAGCTTTCTTT
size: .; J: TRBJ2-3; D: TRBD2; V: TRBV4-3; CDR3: CASSQVGTSGVGTQYF; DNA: TGCGCCAGCAGCCAAGTAGGGACTAGCGGGGTGGGTACGCAGTATTTT
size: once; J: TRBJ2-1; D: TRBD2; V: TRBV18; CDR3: CASSPREAGGDNEQFF; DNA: TGTGCCAGCTCACCACGGGAAGCGGGAGGGGACAATGAGCAGTTCTTC
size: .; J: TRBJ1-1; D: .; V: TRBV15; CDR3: CATSRVPDPGSIEAFF; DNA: TGTGCCACCAGCAGAGTTCCCGATCCAGGGTCCATTGAAGCTTTCTTT
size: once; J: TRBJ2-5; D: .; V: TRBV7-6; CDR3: CASSSPGETQYF; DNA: TGTGCCAGCAGCTCCCCGGGGGAGACCCAGTACTTC
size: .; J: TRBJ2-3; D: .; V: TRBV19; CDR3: CASSIDPVGTQYF; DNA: TGTGCCAGTAGTATAGATCCAGTGGGTACGCAGTATTTT
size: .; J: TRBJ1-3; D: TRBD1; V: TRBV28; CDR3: CAVLGQDRSGNTIYF; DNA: TGTGCCGTACTCGGACAGGATCGCTCTGGAAACACCATATATTTT
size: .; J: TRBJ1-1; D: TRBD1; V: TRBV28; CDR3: CASSPSRDRGTEAFF; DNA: TGTGCCAGCAGTCCATCACGGGACAGAGGAACTGAAGCTTTCTTT
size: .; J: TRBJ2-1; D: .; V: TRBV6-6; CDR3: CASGQSSSYNEQFF; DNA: TGTGCCAGCGGGCAGTCGAGCTCCTACAATGAGCAGTTCTTC
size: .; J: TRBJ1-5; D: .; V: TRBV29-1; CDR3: CSARHNNQPQHF; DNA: TGCAGCGCCAGACACAACAATCAGCCCCAGCATTTT
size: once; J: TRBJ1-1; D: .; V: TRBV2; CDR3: CASLVAGAIEAFF; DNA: TGTGCCAGCTTGGTTGCCGGAGCGATTGAAGCTTTCTTT
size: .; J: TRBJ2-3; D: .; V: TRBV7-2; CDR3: CASSKMFTTDTQYF; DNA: TGTGCCAGCAGCAAAATGTTCACCACAGATACGCAGTATTTT
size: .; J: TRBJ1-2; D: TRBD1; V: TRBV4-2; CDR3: CASSQVGQGLSYGYTF; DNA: TGTGCCAGCAGCCAAGTGGGACAGGGTTTAAGCTATGGCTACACCTTC
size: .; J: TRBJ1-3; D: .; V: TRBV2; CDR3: CASSEWQGRNTIYF; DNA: TGTGCCAGCAGTGAATGGCAGGGTCGGAACACCATATATTTT
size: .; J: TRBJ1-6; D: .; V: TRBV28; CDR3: CASWPRSSYNSPLHF; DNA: TGTGCCAGCTGGCCACGAAGCTCCTATAATTCACCCCTCCACTTT
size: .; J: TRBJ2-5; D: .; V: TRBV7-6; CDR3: CASSLARGETQYF; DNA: TGTGCCAGCAGCTTAGCGCGCGGGGAGACCCAGTACTTC
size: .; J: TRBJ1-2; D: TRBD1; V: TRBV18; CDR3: CASSHGGQGNYGYTF; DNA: TGTGCCAGCTCCCACGGAGGACAGGGGAACTATGGCTACACCTTC
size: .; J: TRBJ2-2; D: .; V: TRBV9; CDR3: CASSVALPPAGELFF; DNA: TGTGCCAGCAGCGTAGCCTTACCCCCCGCCGGGGAGCTGTTTTTT
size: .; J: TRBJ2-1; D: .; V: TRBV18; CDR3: CASSLREDEQFF; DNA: TGTGCCAGCTCACTACGAGAGGATGAGCAGTTCTTC
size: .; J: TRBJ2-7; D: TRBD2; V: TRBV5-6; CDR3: CASSLGSSGNHEQYF; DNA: TGTGCCAGCAGCTTGGGATCTAGCGGGAACCACGAGCAGTACTTC
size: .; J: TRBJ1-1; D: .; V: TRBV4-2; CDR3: CASSQGKGGLDTEAFF; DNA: TGTGCCAGCAGCCAAGGGAAGGGGGGATTAGACACTGAAGCTTTCTTT
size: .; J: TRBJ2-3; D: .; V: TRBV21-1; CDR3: CASTQTSDTQYF; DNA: TGTGCCAGCACCCAGACGTCAGATACGCAGTATTTT
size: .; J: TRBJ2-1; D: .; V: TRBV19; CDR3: CACGGKWGSYNEQFF; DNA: TGTGCCTGCGGAGGGAAATGGGGGTCCTACAATGAGCAGTTCTTC
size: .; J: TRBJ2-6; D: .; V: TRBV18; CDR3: CASSPMDSGANVLTF; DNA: TGTGCCAGCTCACCAATGGACTCTGGGGCCAACGTCCTGACTTTC
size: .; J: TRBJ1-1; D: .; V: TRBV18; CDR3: CASSPSWNTEAFF; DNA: TGTGCCAGCTCACCATCGTGGAACACTGAAGCTTTCTTT
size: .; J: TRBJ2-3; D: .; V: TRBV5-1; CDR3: CASSFQGGGTDTQYF; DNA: TGCGCCAGCAGCTTCCAGGGGGGCGGCACAGATACGCAGTATTTT
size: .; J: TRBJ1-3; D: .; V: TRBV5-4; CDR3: CASSLALNENTIYF; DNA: TGTGCCAGCAGCTTGGCTCTAAATGAAAACACCATATATTTT
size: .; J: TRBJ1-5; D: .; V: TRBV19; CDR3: CASSIDGDQPQHF; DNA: TGTGCCAGTAGTATAGATGGAGATCAGCCCCAGCATTTT
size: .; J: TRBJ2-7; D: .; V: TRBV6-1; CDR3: CASRTYTNYEQYF; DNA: TGTGCCAGCAGAACTTACACTAACTACGAGCAGTACTTC
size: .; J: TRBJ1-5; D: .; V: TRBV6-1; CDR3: CASSNHGDSNQPQHF; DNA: TGTGCCAGCAGTAACCATGGGGACAGCAATCAGCCCCAGCATTTT